This T cell receptor (beta chain) was sequenced for a study of control samples from healthy donors and cancer patients. Measured with immunoSEQ multiplex PCR; TCRdb has only the in-frame clones, and not every one. The repertoire holds around 120,000 clones, with about 95% as singletons. This TCR was sampled from a young man in good health. The material sequenced was blood.

The CDR3 protein is CASSRGNRGIWTEAFF. For the CDR3, the DNA is TGTGCCAGCAGCCGAGGGAACAGGGGGATATGGACTGAAGCTTTCTTT. The chain recombines TRBV7-6 with TRBJ1-1; 8 nucleotides align to TRBD1. V was clipped by 5 bases and J by 5 bases; unmatched bases: 13. Per the germline V gene, CDR1 is SGHVS and CDR2 is FNYEAQ. This CDR3 region has 16 residues.